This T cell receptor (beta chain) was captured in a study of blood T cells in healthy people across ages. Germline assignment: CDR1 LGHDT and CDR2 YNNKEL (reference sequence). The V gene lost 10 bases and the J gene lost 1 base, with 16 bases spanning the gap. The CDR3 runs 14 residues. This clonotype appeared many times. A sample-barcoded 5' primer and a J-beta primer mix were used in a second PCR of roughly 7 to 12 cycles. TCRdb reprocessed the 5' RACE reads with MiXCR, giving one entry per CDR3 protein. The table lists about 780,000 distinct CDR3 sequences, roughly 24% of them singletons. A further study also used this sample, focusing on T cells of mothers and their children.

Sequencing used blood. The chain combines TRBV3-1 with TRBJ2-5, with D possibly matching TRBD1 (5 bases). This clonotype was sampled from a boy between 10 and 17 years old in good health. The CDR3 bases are TGTGCCAAACCCGCGACAGATCCCCAAGAGACCCAGTACTTC. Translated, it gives CAKPATDPQETQYF.